This T cell receptor (beta chain) was captured by sequencing in a study of PD-1 blockade in classical Hodgkin lymphoma. Every patient experienced relapse after autologous stem cell transplantation, and brentuximab vedotin exposure varied. Using immunoSEQ multiplex PCR, the repertoire was profiled, and TCRdb retains in-frame clones only, with some absent. The data show tens of thousands of clones, about 74% seen once. The germline V gene has CDR1 GTSNPN and CDR2 SVGIG (reference sequence). The CDR3 length is 13 residues. Deletions cut 1 base from V and 5 bases from J, with 12 bases between. As concerns this clone: Its antigen is currently unknown.

Broader study findings: Anyone who began nivolumab under 1 year after ASCT was excluded.

This sequence joins TRBV30 and TRBJ2-7; the D gene could be TRBD1 or TRBD2 (6 bases each). The material sequenced was peripheral blood mononuclear cells (PBMCs), taken at baseline. The receptor was derived from a human donor with classical Hodgkin lymphoma. In DNA form, the CDR3 reads TGTGCCTGGAGTGGGAGGGGGTCCCACGAGCAGTACTTC. It translates to CAWSGRGSHEQYF.